A selection of T cell receptor beta chains follows, all from one sample in a study of blood T cell repertoires in COVID-19. Profiled with immunoSEQ multiplex PCR; TCRdb holds only in-frame clones, not every one. Here the sample spans 130,000 or so clones, about 87% being singletons. The specimen sequenced was peripheral blood. The receptor set was obtained from a man between 45 and 60 years old with active COVID-19. The CDR3 runs from the conserved cysteine through the conserved F or W. The order of the fields is J gene, D gene, V gene, clone size, CDR3 protein, CDR3 DNA. D genes are given only for firm matches. Not every row has a clone size; where given, it reads once, few, many or a size class.

J: TRBJ2-5; D: -; V: TRBV7-9; size: once; CDR3: CASSVLGSGETQYF; DNA: TGTGCCAGCAGTGTTTTGGGTAGCGGAGAGACCCAGTACTTC
J: TRBJ1-4; D: -; V: TRBV7-9; size: -; CDR3: CASSSMNEKLFF; DNA: TGTGCCAGCAGCTCCATGAATGAAAAACTGTTTTTT
J: TRBJ1-1; D: -; V: TRBV29-1; size: -; CDR3: CSGARNAEAFF; DNA: TGCAGCGGGGCGCGTAACGCTGAAGCTTTCTTT
J: TRBJ1-1; D: -; V: TRBV30; size: -; CDR3: CAWSGIPVNTEAFF; DNA: TGTGCCTGGAGTGGAATCCCAGTGAACACTGAAGCTTTCTTT
J: TRBJ2-5; D: -; V: TRBV5-8; size: few; CDR3: CASNPRGKETQYF; DNA: TGTGCCAGCAACCCCCGGGGGAAGGAGACCCAGTACTTC
J: TRBJ1-3; D: -; V: TRBV7-2; size: -; CDR3: CASSPMGDGTGRNTIYF; DNA: TGTGCCAGCAGCCCCATGGGGGACGGCACAGGGAGAAACACCATATATTTT
J: TRBJ2-7; D: -; V: TRBV7-9; size: -; CDR3: CASSRWGLGEQYF; DNA: TGTGCCAGCAGCCGTTGGGGGCTTGGCGAGCAGTACTTC
J: TRBJ2-2; D: -; V: TRBV7-2; size: -; CDR3: CASSLEESGELFF; DNA: TGTGCCAGCAGCTTAGAGGAGTCCGGGGAGCTGTTTTTT
J: TRBJ2-1; D: -; V: TRBV4-1; size: -; CDR3: CASSPWGGWREQFF; DNA: TGCGCCAGCAGCCCCTGGGGCGGTTGGCGTGAGCAGTTCTTC
J: TRBJ2-5; D: -; V: TRBV24-1; size: once; CDR3: CATSDPRDSQETQYF; DNA: TGTGCCACCAGTGACCCCCGGGACTCTCAAGAGACCCAGTACTTC
J: TRBJ2-7; D: -; V: TRBV5-1; size: once; CDR3: CASSYRSYEQYF; DNA: TGCGCCAGCAGTTACCGGTCCTACGAGCAGTACTTC
J: TRBJ1-2; D: -; V: TRBV5-4; size: -; CDR3: CASSPLSTYLRDPTLDGYTF; DNA: TGTGCCAGCAGCCCATTAAGCACCTATCTCCGGGATCCGACGCTCGATGGCTACACCTTC
J: TRBJ1-6; D: TRBD1; V: TRBV9; size: -; CDR3: CASSVGTDAFSPLHF; DNA: TGTGCCAGCAGCGTCGGGACAGACGCCTTTTCACCCCTCCACTTT
J: TRBJ1-2; D: -; V: TRBV6-1; size: -; CDR3: CASSERGAGAYGYTF; DNA: TGTGCCAGCAGTGAACGGGGGGCTGGGGCCTATGGCTACACCTTC
J: TRBJ2-1; D: TRBD2; V: TRBV5-1; size: -; CDR3: CASSESLAASSYNEQFF; DNA: TGCGCCAGCAGCGAGTCCCTAGCGGCCAGCTCCTACAATGAGCAGTTCTTC
J: TRBJ1-4; D: -; V: TRBV3-1/TRBV3-2; size: -; CDR3: CASSVPGLTNEKLFF; DNA: TGTGCCAGCAGCGTCCCGGGACTGACTAATGAAAAACTGTTTTTT
J: TRBJ1-2; D: -; V: TRBV5-5; size: -; CDR3: CASRSLWGANYGYTF; DNA: TGTGCCAGCAGATCCCTTTGGGGGGCTAACTATGGCTACACCTTC
J: TRBJ1-5; D: TRBD1; V: TRBV19; size: -; CDR3: CASSHSLETGPYSNQPQHF; DNA: TGTGCCAGTAGCCATTCCCTAGAGACAGGGCCGTATAGCAATCAGCCCCAGCATTTT
J: TRBJ1-3; D: TRBD1; V: TRBV15; size: once; CDR3: CATSRGQGLGNTIYF; DNA: TGTGCCACCAGCAGAGGACAGGGGCTGGGAAACACCATATATTTT
J: TRBJ2-5; D: TRBD1; V: TRBV20-1; size: -; CDR3: CSASQFGTGGWKTQYF; DNA: TGCAGTGCTAGTCAGTTCGGGACAGGGGGCTGGAAGACCCAGTACTTC
J: TRBJ1-3; D: -; V: TRBV20-1; size: -; CDR3: CSASSGLGNTIYF; DNA: TGCAGTGCTAGTTCAGGTCTGGGAAACACCATATATTTT
J: TRBJ2-3; D: -; V: TRBV3-1/TRBV3-2; size: -; CDR3: CASSQEGGPDTQYF; DNA: TGTGCCAGCAGCCAAGAAGGCGGTCCAGATACGCAGTATTTT
J: TRBJ1-4; D: -; V: TRBV6-5; size: once; CDR3: CATHRATNEKLFF; DNA: TGTGCCACCCACCGCGCAACTAATGAAAAACTGTTTTTT
J: TRBJ2-4; D: TRBD2; V: TRBV4-1; size: -; CDR3: CASSQDASGGPLAKNIQYF; DNA: TGCGCCAGCAGCCAAGATGCTAGCGGGGGACCCTTAGCCAAAAACATTCAGTACTTC
J: TRBJ1-2; D: TRBD1; V: TRBV7-9; size: -; CDR3: CASSLGTGGYGYTF; DNA: TGTGCCAGCAGCTTAGGGACAGGGGGCTATGGCTACACCTTC
J: TRBJ2-7; D: TRBD1; V: TRBV7-8; size: -; CDR3: CASSMDRGPIYEQYF; DNA: TGTGCCAGCAGCATGGACAGGGGGCCGATCTACGAGCAGTACTTC
J: TRBJ2-1; D: -; V: TRBV6-5; size: -; CDR3: CASSYTELLSYNEQFF; DNA: TGTGCCAGCAGTTACACGGAACTACTCTCTTACAATGAGCAGTTCTTC
J: TRBJ1-1; D: TRBD1; V: TRBV6-6; size: -; CDR3: CASSSSGTGSYTEAFF; DNA: TGTGCCAGCAGTTCCTCCGGGACAGGGTCGTACACTGAAGCTTTCTTT
J: TRBJ2-5; D: TRBD2; V: TRBV19; size: once; CDR3: CASSQVWSGGASYNLETQYF; DNA: TGTGCCAGTAGTCAGGTTTGGAGCGGGGGGGCCTCTTACAATTTGGAGACCCAGTACTTC
J: TRBJ2-3; D: -; V: TRBV7-9; size: -; CDR3: CASSRTTGRDTQYF; DNA: TGTGCCAGCAGCCGAACCACAGGGCGGGATACGCAGTATTTT
J: TRBJ1-6; D: -; V: TRBV5-4; size: -; CDR3: CASSLGLSSYNSPLHF; DNA: TGTGCCAGCAGCTTGGGTTTGAGCTCCTATAATTCACCCCTCCACTTT
J: TRBJ1-1; D: -; V: TRBV6-2/TRBV6-3; size: -; CDR3: CASSRGKVAEAFF; DNA: TGTGCCAGCAGTAGGGGGAAAGTGGCTGAAGCTTTCTTT
J: TRBJ2-5; D: -; V: TRBV5-1; size: -; CDR3: CASSLDRLEETQYF; DNA: TGCGCCAGCAGCTTAGACAGACTCGAAGAGACCCAGTACTTC
J: TRBJ1-5; D: -; V: TRBV19; size: -; CDR3: CASSLDSSNQPQHF; DNA: TGTGCCAGTAGTCTAGACAGTAGCAATCAGCCCCAGCATTTT
J: TRBJ1-5; D: -; V: TRBV7-9; size: -; CDR3: CASSLGGSQPQHF; DNA: TGTGCCAGCAGCTTAGGAGGAAGTCAGCCCCAGCATTTT
J: TRBJ2-7; D: -; V: TRBV10-3; size: -; CDR3: CAISESTGEQYF; DNA: TGTGCCATCAGTGAGTCGACTGGGGAGCAGTACTTC
J: TRBJ2-2; D: -; V: TRBV9; size: -; CDR3: CASSVTDNTGELFF; DNA: TGTGCCAGCAGCGTGACAGATAACACCGGGGAGCTGTTTTTT
J: TRBJ1-5; D: -; V: TRBV19; size: -; CDR3: CASLGRGLSNQPQHF; DNA: TGTGCCAGCCTAGGGAGAGGCCTTTCCAATCAGCCCCAGCATTTT
J: TRBJ2-4; D: TRBD2; V: TRBV4-2; size: -; CDR3: CASSQDVSPSGKNIQYF; DNA: TGTGCCAGCAGCCAAGACGTCTCCCCTAGCGGCAAAAACATTCAGTACTTC
J: TRBJ1-3; D: TRBD1; V: TRBV19; size: -; CDR3: CASSRQGISSGNTIYF; DNA: TGTGCCAGTAGTAGACAGGGGATATCGAGTGGAAACACCATATATTTT
J: TRBJ2-7; D: -; V: TRBV3-1/TRBV3-2; size: once; CDR3: CASSQDTHYEQYF; DNA: TGTGCCAGCAGCCAAGATACTCACTACGAGCAGTACTTC
J: TRBJ1-1; D: -; V: TRBV5-4; size: -; CDR3: CASSLGQTNTEAFF; DNA: TGTGCCAGCAGCTTGGGACAGACGAACACTGAAGCTTTCTTT
J: TRBJ2-4; D: -; V: TRBV19; size: -; CDR3: CASSSREASAKNIQYF; DNA: TGTGCCAGTAGTTCACGCGAGGCGTCGGCCAAAAACATTCAGTACTTC
J: TRBJ1-6; D: -; V: TRBV19; size: -; CDR3: CASSMGTLVNSPLHF; DNA: TGTGCCAGTAGTATGGGGACACTCGTAAATTCACCCCTCCACTTT
J: TRBJ1-1; D: TRBD1; V: TRBV4-2; size: few; CDR3: CASSRRDSIEAFF; DNA: TGTGCCAGCAGCCGGAGGGACAGCATAGAAGCTTTCTTT
J: TRBJ1-1; D: -; V: TRBV7-9; size: -; CDR3: CASSLQGFEAFF; DNA: TGTGCCAGCAGCTTACAGGGATTTGAAGCTTTCTTT
J: TRBJ1-6; D: -; V: TRBV6-6; size: once; CDR3: CASRPTDRTDSPLHF; DNA: TGTGCCAGCAGACCCACCGACAGGACCGATTCACCCCTCCACTTT
J: TRBJ1-6; D: -; V: TRBV7-2; size: -; CDR3: CASSLRRDRSPLHF; DNA: TGTGCCAGCAGCTTAAGGAGGGACCGGTCACCCCTCCACTTT
J: TRBJ1-1; D: TRBD1; V: TRBV6-5; size: -; CDR3: CASSYRQGTEAFF; DNA: TGTGCCAGCAGTTACAGACAGGGAACTGAAGCTTTCTTT
J: TRBJ2-5; D: -; V: TRBV7-2; size: -; CDR3: CASSLAPGVGETQYF; DNA: TGTGCCAGCAGCTTAGCGCCAGGGGTGGGGGAGACCCAGTACTTC
J: TRBJ1-3; D: -; V: TRBV4-3; size: -; CDR3: CASSDSTIGNTIYF; DNA: TGCGCCAGCAGCGACAGCACAATTGGAAACACCATATATTTT
J: TRBJ1-6; D: -; V: TRBV5-5; size: -; CDR3: CASSFSPRSDSPLHF; DNA: TGTGCCAGCAGCTTCTCTCCGAGGTCCGATTCACCCCTCCACTTT
J: TRBJ2-7; D: -; V: TRBV6-5; size: -; CDR3: CASRNRDREQYF; DNA: TGTGCCAGCCGAAACAGGGATCGCGAGCAGTACTTC
J: TRBJ1-2; D: -; V: TRBV7-9; size: -; CDR3: CASSPQAHSGYGYTF; DNA: TGTGCCAGCAGCCCACAGGCGCATTCCGGCTATGGCTACACCTTC
J: TRBJ1-2; D: -; V: TRBV15; size: -; CDR3: CATSRGGGNYGYTF; DNA: TGTGCCACCAGCAGAGGGGGAGGGAACTATGGCTACACCTTC